The table lists the clone carrying this TCR beta chain with a few counts. V lost 1 base and J lost 8; bases outside the gene matches: 16. The CDR3 spans 18 residues. Germline CDR1 SGHTA, CDR2 FQGNSA. This specimen comes from a study of T cells after yellow fever vaccination. Looking at the study overall: The SMART-Seq v4 Ultra Low Input method served to prepare the low-cell-number fractions.

They built TCR cDNA with 5'RACE template switching, a step that put in a universal primer site and UMIs. MiXCR was run by TCRdb on the 5' RACE reads, yielding one entry per CDR3 protein. The table includes 150,000 to 200,000 distinct CDR3 sequences, about 11% detected once. The rearrangement links TRBV7-2 to TRBJ1-2; 10 bases are a match to TRBD1. The sequencing used CD8+ T cells sorted from PBMCs, collected 15 days after the yellow fever booster vaccination. This receptor was taken from a man aged 18 to 29 who received the YFV17D yellow fever vaccine. The CDR3, as DNA: TGTGCCAGCAGCTTAGGACCCCCTCCCGGGACAGGGGTGGAAGGCTACACCTTC. Protein product: CASSLGPPPGTGVEGYTF.